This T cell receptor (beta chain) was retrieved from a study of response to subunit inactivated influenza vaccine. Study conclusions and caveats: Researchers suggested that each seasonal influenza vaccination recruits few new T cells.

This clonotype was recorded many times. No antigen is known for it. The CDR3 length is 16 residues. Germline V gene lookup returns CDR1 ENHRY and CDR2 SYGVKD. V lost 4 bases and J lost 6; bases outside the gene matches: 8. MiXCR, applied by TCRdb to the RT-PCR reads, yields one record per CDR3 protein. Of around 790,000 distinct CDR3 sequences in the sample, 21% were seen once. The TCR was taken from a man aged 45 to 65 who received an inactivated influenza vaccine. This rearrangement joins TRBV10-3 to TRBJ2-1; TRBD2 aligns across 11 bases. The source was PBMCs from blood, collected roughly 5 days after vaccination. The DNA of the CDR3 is TGTGCCATCAGTGCGTCACTAGCGGGAGAAATCAATGAGCAGTTCTTC. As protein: CAISASLAGEINEQFF.